The rows below give T cell receptor beta chains drawn from one sample of a study of molecular identifiers for immune sequencing clone quantification. In TCRdb, the PCR reads were re-called with MiXCR into one record per CDR3 protein. Of 68,000 or so distinct CDR3 sequences listed, 15% to 20% are singletons. Sequences were obtained from naive CD8+ T cells from blood, with Jurkat cell RNA spiked in. Receptors were obtained from a human donor in good health. Some libraries in this study had Jurkat cell RNA spiked in. The CDR3 runs from the conserved cysteine through the conserved F or W. The order of the fields is J gene, V gene, D gene, clone size, CDR3 protein, CDR3 DNA. The D gene is left open where the match is weak. The size field is filled for only some rows; it gives once, few, many or a size class.

TRBJ2-7 TRBV10-3 TRBD1 many CAIRGTDTYEQYF TGTGCCATCAGGGGGACAGACACCTACGAGCAGTACTTC
TRBJ1-5 TRBV21-1 - many CASISGVGYSNQPQHF TGTGCCAGCATTTCAGGAGTCGGATACAGCAATCAGCCCCAGCATTTT
TRBJ2-7 TRBV4-1 - many CASSEQGLGEQYF TGCGCCAGCAGTGAACAGGGTCTGGGGGAGCAGTACTTC
TRBJ2-5 TRBV7-6 TRBD2 many CASSEHPGLAGEETQYF TGTGCCAGCAGCGAACACCCGGGACTAGCGGGTGAAGAGACCCAGTACTTC
TRBJ2-7 TRBV4-2 TRBD2 few CASSQLAVAYEQYF TGTGCCAGCAGCCAGCTAGCGGTGGCGTACGAGCAGTACTTC
TRBJ2-7 TRBV7-2 TRBD2 many CASSFSSGSYEQYF TGTGCCAGCAGCTTCTCTAGCGGGAGCTACGAGCAGTACTTC
TRBJ2-7 TRBV20-1 - - CSARSQGPSGGQYF TGCAGTGCTAGATCCCAGGGGCCATCTGGCGGGCAGTACTTC
TRBJ2-5 TRBV11-2 - - CASSLVLEDQETQYF TGTGCCAGCAGCTTAGTCTTGGAGGACCAAGAGACCCAGTACTTC
TRBJ2-3 TRBV4-3 - many CASSQDSFTDTQYF TGCGCCAGCAGCCAAGATAGTTTCACAGATACGCAGTATTTT
TRBJ1-1 TRBV6-2/TRBV6-3 - many CASSYSDSRYTEAFF TGTGCCAGCAGTTACTCGGACAGTAGATACACTGAAGCTTTCTTT
TRBJ2-7 TRBV7-9 - - CASSVAVGGQYF TGTGCCAGCAGCGTGGCCGTGGGGGGGCAGTACTTC
TRBJ2-2 TRBV21-1 - many CARRGGLGGELFF TGTGCCCGCCGTGGAGGTTTGGGCGGGGAGCTGTTTTTT
TRBJ2-7 TRBV19 - many CASSLQGNLFESAYEQYF TGTGCCAGTAGTCTACAGGGTAACCTTTTCGAGTCTGCCTACGAGCAGTACTTC
TRBJ2-7 TRBV2 TRBD2 few CASSAMGVAGSYEQYF TGTGCCAGCAGTGCTATGGGGGTAGCGGGTTCCTACGAGCAGTACTTC
TRBJ2-7 TRBV12-3/TRBV12-4 - - CASRPHGSYEQYF TGTGCCAGCAGGCCTCATGGCTCCTACGAGCAGTACTTC
TRBJ2-5 TRBV20-1 TRBD2 many CSARRLAASKETQYF TGCAGTGCTAGGCGACTAGCGGCCTCTAAAGAGACCCAGTACTTC
TRBJ2-5 TRBV21-1 - few CASSNGTGIQETQYF TGTGCCAGCAGCAACGGGACAGGGATACAAGAGACCCAGTACTTC
TRBJ1-2 TRBV11-2 - - CASSLNPAHGYTF TGTGCCAGCAGCTTAAACCCAGCCCATGGCTACACCTTC
TRBJ2-7 TRBV7-8 - many CASSLGGSLLDEQYF TGTGCCAGCAGCTTAGGCGGTTCATTATTGGACGAGCAGTACTTC
TRBJ2-2 TRBV7-9 - many CASSLAKIGGELFF TGTGCCAGCAGCTTAGCAAAGATTGGCGGGGAGCTGTTTTTT
TRBJ2-1 TRBV12-5 - few CASGPEGGRNEQLF TGTGCTAGTGGCCCGGAGGGGGGGCGAAATGAGCAGCTCTTC
TRBJ2-6 TRBV27 TRBD1 many CASSLRDSISGANVLTF TGTGCCAGCAGTCTACGGGACAGTATTTCTGGGGCCAACGTCCTGACTTTC
TRBJ2-7 TRBV7-2 TRBD2 many CASSVGLAPTYEQYF TGTGCCAGCAGCGTGGGACTAGCGCCAACCTACGAGCAGTACTTC
TRBJ2-7 TRBV15 TRBD1 many CATSPPGQTYEQYF TGTGCCACCAGTCCACCGGGACAGACGTACGAGCAGTACTTC
TRBJ2-5 TRBV6-5 - many CATQSGLTVQETQYF TGTGCGACCCAGTCCGGGCTTACAGTCCAAGAGACCCAGTACTTC
TRBJ2-2 TRBV5-1 TRBD2 many CASSLRTSGANTGELFF TGCGCCAGCAGCTTGCGGACTAGCGGCGCGAACACCGGGGAGCTGTTTTTT
TRBJ2-7 TRBV10-1 TRBD2 many CASSPSRTSLDYEQYF TGCGCCAGCAGCCCGTCGAGGACTAGCTTAGACTACGAGCAGTACTTC
TRBJ2-3 TRBV6-4 - many CASSDGYSTDTQYF TGTGCCAGCAGTGACGGGTATAGCACAGATACGCAGTATTTT
TRBJ2-7 TRBV27 - many CASSLLGQAYEQYF TGTGCCAGCAGTTTGTTGGGCCAGGCCTACGAGCAGTACTTC
TRBJ2-5 TRBV6-5 - many CASRDDGRTYQETQYF TGTGCCAGCAGGGACGACGGGAGAACGTACCAAGAGACCCAGTACTTC
TRBJ2-7 TRBV7-9 - - CASSLVGFYEQYF TGTGCCAGCAGCTTAGTCGGATTCTACGAGCAGTACTTC
TRBJ2-7 TRBV11-2 TRBD2 many CASSLVFGRPSGSTAYEQYF TGTGCCAGCAGCTTAGTTTTCGGTAGGCCTAGCGGGAGTACCGCCTACGAGCAGTACTTC
TRBJ2-1 TRBV29-1 - many CSVELRFGYNEQFF TGCAGCGTTGAGCTGAGATTTGGTTACAATGAGCAGTTCTTC
TRBJ2-1 TRBV29-1 - many CSVEDLKVTSSYNEQFF TGCAGCGTTGAAGATCTAAAGGTAACTAGCTCATACAATGAGCAGTTCTTC
TRBJ2-7 TRBV25-1 - many CASSELEGTHEQYF TGTGCCAGCAGTGAACTCGAGGGAACCCACGAGCAGTACTTC